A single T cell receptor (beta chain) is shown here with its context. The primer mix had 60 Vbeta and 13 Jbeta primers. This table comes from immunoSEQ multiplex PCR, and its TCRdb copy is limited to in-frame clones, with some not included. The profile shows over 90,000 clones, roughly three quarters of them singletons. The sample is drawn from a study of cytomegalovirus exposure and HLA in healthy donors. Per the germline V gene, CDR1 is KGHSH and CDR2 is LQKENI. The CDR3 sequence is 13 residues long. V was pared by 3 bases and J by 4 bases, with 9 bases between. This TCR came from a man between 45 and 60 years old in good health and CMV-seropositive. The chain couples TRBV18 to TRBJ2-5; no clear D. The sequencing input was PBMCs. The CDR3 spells CASSPSSRETQYF. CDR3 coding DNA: TGTGCCAGCTCACCCTCTTCCAGAGAGACCCAGTACTTC. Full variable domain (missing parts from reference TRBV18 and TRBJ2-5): NAGVMQNPRHLVRRRGQEARLRCSPMKGHSHVYWYRQLPEEGLKFMVYLQKENIIDESGMPKERFSAEFPKEGPSILRIQQVVRGDSAAYFCASSPSSRETQYFGPGTRLLVL.